The 30 T cell receptor beta chains listed next were all sequenced from one sample in a study of cytomegalovirus exposure and HLA in healthy donors. The PCR used 60 Vbeta and 13 Jbeta primers. Clones were sequenced by immunoSEQ multiplex PCR, and TCRdb holds only the in-frame ones, with some missing. This table holds under 200,000 clones, 81% found once. The material sequenced was PBMCs. The receptors originated from a woman between 18 and 29 years old in good health and CMV-seropositive.

This clone appeared once. The chain joins TRBV6-1 to TRBJ1-3; D is ambiguous. Germline assignment: CDR1 MNHNS and CDR2 SASEGT. The CDR3 spans 15 residues. V was cut by 7 bases and J by 0 bases, with 13 bases left in between. CDR3 in amino acids: CASTLTESSGNTIYF. As DNA, the CDR3 is TGTGCCAGCACCCTGACTGAGAGCTCTGGAAACACCATATATTTT.

V is TRBV10-2 and J is TRBJ2-7; tentative D call: TRBD1 (5 bases). The V gene lost 4 bases and the J gene lost 5 bases, with 6 bases spanning the gap. Per the germline V gene, CDR1 is WSHSY and CDR2 is SAAADI. The CDR3 totals 11 residues. The DNA for the CDR3 is TGCGCCAGCAGTGGGGGCCACGAGCAGTACGTC. Residues: CASSGGHEQYV.

The rearrangement links TRBV10-3 to TRBJ1-5; D is ambiguous. Trimming pared 0 bases from V and 5 bases from J, leaving 11 bases between. The CDR3 length is 15 residues. Germline loops: CDR1 ENHRY, CDR2 SYGVKD. CDR3 loop: CAISESELSDQPQHF. The CDR3 DNA sequence: TGTGCCATCAGTGAGTCGGAGTTATCAGATCAGCCCCAGCATTTT.

This clone was picked up a small number of times. The J gene is TRBJ2-7, the V gene TRBV6-1; weak D call: TRBD1 (6 bases). The CDR3 runs 15 residues. The germline CDR1 and CDR2 sequences are MNHNS and SASEGT. The V end lost 2 bases, the J end lost 1 base, and 12 bases lay between the germline ends. The CDR3 DNA reads as TGTGCCAGCAGTGAATTACAGGGTAGTTCCTACGAGCAGTACGTC. It yields the protein CASSELQGSSYEQYV.

In regard to this clone: Sequence at one end of the junction differs from germline and may be a read error. The V call is TRBV7-9, the J call TRBJ2-7; no definite D call. The germline gives CDR1 SEHNR, CDR2 FQNEAQ (reference sequence). This CDR3 has 14 amino acids. CDR3 amino acids: CSSSPTTQIYEQYF. As DNA, the CDR3 is TGTTCCAGCAGCCCCACCACACAAATATACGAGCAGTACTTC.

V usage is TRBV5-1 and J usage is TRBJ1-2; D is ambiguous. CDR3 length: 12 residues. V lost 4 bases and J 6 bases, leaving 10 bases between the germline ends. Germline lookup yields CDR1 SGHRS and CDR2 YFSETQ. The CDR3 region is CASSPNSHGYTF. CDR3 DNA: TGCGCCAGCAGCCCAAACAGCCATGGCTACACCTTC.

The V gene is TRBV7-8, the J gene TRBJ2-2, with a possible D match to TRBD1 (5 bases). Trimming stripped 3 bases from V and 4 bases from J, with 12 bases between. The CDR3 runs 15 residues. CDR1 is SGHVS, CDR2 FQNEAQ, per germline. CDR3 in DNA: TGTGCCAGCAGCTTCGGATTTCAGGGCACCGGGGAGCTGTTTTTT. Its protein is CASSFGFQGTGELFF.

V gene TRBV7-9 combines with J gene TRBJ1-2; 7 nucleotides align to TRBD1. The CDR3 consists of 14 residues. The V gene end was trimmed by 5 bases and the J gene end by 3 bases; junction bases not matched to a gene: 6. Germline CDR1 is SEHNR and CDR2 is FQNEAQ (reference sequence). The CDR3 bases are TGTGCCAGCAGCAAGCCCGGGACAGACTATGGCTACACCTTC. This sequence encodes CASSKPGTDYGYTF.

This rearrangement joins TRBV9 to TRBJ2-5; D not certain. This CDR3 contains 12 residues. V was cut by 0 bases and J by 4 bases, with 4 bases left in between. Germline assignment: CDR1 SGDLS and CDR2 YYNGEE. CDR3 in amino acids: CASSVGGETQYF. The CDR3 coding sequence is TGTGCCAGCAGCGTAGGAGGAGAGACCCAGTACTTC.

In DNA form, the CDR3 reads TGTGCCAGCAGAGTCCAGGGCGGCCGAGAGACCCAGTACTTC. Protein product: CASRVQGGRETQYF. J is TRBJ2-5 and V is TRBV2; D possibly corresponds to TRBD1 (5 bases). Germline CDR1 and CDR2: SNHLY and FYNNEI. Deletions cut 6 bases from V and 4 bases from J, with 15 bases between. This CDR3 is 14 amino acids long.

There are a few counts of this clone. CDR3 nucleotides: TGTGCCAGCATCCCGGGGCAGGGGGCTCAAGAGACCCAGTACTTC. Protein product: CASIPGQGAQETQYF. The chain employs TRBV6-4 and TRBJ2-5; 8 bases fit TRBD1. Trimming at V came to 7 bases and at J to 2 bases, leaving 9 bases not matched to a gene. CDR1 and CDR2 from the germline V gene are MRHNA and SNTAGT. The CDR3 spans 15 residues.

This rearrangement joins TRBV6-1 to TRBJ1-5; D might be TRBD1 (6 bases). Germline-derived CDR1 and CDR2 are MNHNS and SASEGT. CDR3 length: 15 residues. V shed 8 bases and J shed 2 bases, with 16 bases lying between them. The chain's CDR3 is CASGLTGSGNQPQHF. For the CDR3, the DNA is TGTGCCAGCGGTCTTACAGGGAGCGGCAATCAGCCCCAGCATTTT.

The CDR3 is CASSLYRMRSYNEQFF. The CDR3 bases are TGTGCCAGCAGTTTATACAGGATGAGGTCCTACAATGAGCAGTTCTTC. V usage is TRBV28 and J usage is TRBJ2-1; D is possibly TRBD1 (5 bases). The germline gives CDR1 MDHEN, CDR2 SYDVKM. Trimming stripped 1 base from V and 1 base from J, with 11 bases between. The CDR3 sequence is 16 residues long.

The V call is TRBV18, the J call TRBJ1-1, with D possibly TRBD1 on 5 matching bases. In germline, CDR1 is KGHSH, CDR2 LQKENI. Trimming pared 3 bases from V and 4 bases from J, leaving 12 bases between. CDR3 length: 14 amino acids. The CDR3 loop is CASSPPGVGTEAFF. The CDR3 region has the DNA TGTGCCAGCTCACCGCCGGGGGTAGGCACTGAAGCTTTCTTT.

This clone was seen more than once but under ten times. The J gene is TRBJ2-2, the V gene TRBV6-5; TRBD1 agrees at 7 bases. Germline V gene sequence: CDR1 MNHEY, CDR2 SVGAGI. The CDR3 loop spans 15 amino acids. V was clipped by 11 bases and J by 3 bases; unmatched bases: 12. This CDR3 reads CACNEGASDTGELFF. The CDR3 DNA follows: TGTGCCTGCAACGAGGGGGCCTCGGACACCGGGGAGCTGTTTTTT.

CDR3 sequence: CASSPTDAEAFF. The CDR3 DNA reads TGTGCCAGCTCACCCACAGACGCTGAAGCTTTCTTT. The chain couples TRBV18 to TRBJ1-1; D is ambiguous. The V and J ends lost 3 bases and 6 bases respectively, with 8 bases between them. Looked up from germline, CDR1 is KGHSH and CDR2 is LQKENI. The CDR3 length is 12 residues.

This chain connects TRBV6-1 to TRBJ2-5, with 7 bases matching TRBD2. V was pared by 3 bases and J by 4 bases, with 2 bases of the junction left unmatched. The germline V gene encodes CDR1 MNHNS and CDR2 SASEGT. There are 13 residues in the CDR3. The CDR3 coding sequence is TGTGCCAGCAGTGAGACGGGAGGAGAGACCCAGTACTTC. As protein: CASSETGGETQYF.

Only a few counts were recorded for this clone. V gene TRBV2 combines with J gene TRBJ1-6; D unresolved. CDR3 size: 13 residues. V dropped 8 bases and J dropped 0 bases, with 5 bases sitting between them. Germline-derived CDR1 and CDR2 are SNHLY and FYNNEI. In nucleotides, the CDR3 is TGTGCCAGCGGGAGCTCCTATAATTCACCCCTCCACTTT. This translates into CASGSSYNSPLHF.

J is TRBJ2-7 and V is TRBV6-5; the match to TRBD2 covers 7 bases. The junction had 6 bases not matched to a gene; V was cut back by 2 bases and J by 2 bases. The V gene's germline CDR1 is MNHEY and CDR2 SVGAGI. The CDR3 has 15 amino acids. The CDR3 sequence: CASSYTLTSAYEQYF. CDR3 bases: TGTGCCAGCAGTTACACTTTAACTAGCGCCTACGAGCAGTACTTC.

V usage is TRBV4-1 and J usage is TRBJ2-3; 7 nucleotides line up with TRBD1. V trimming: 4 bases; J trimming: 5 bases; junction bases outside the gene matches: 6. CDR1 and CDR2 (germline): MGHRA, YSYEKL. CDR3 length: 14 amino acids. The CDR3 loop is CASSLGGWGDTQYF. DNA for the CDR3: TGCGCCAGCAGCCTAGGGGGCTGGGGAGATACGCAGTATTTT.

J is TRBJ1-3 and V is TRBV5-5; 9 bases align to TRBD1. With V trimmed by 4 bases and J by 4 bases, 6 bases remained unmatched. Germline-derived CDR1 and CDR2 are SGHKS and YYEKEE (reference sequence). The CDR3 loop spans 15 amino acids. CDR3 in amino acids: CASSPGQGVGNTIYF. DNA of the CDR3: TGTGCCAGCAGCCCGGGACAGGGAGTCGGAAACACCATATATTTT.

The rearrangement uses TRBV7-9 and TRBJ1-4; tentative D call: TRBD1 (6 bases). V lost 5 bases and J 10 bases, leaving 14 bases between the germline ends. Germline CDR1 SEHNR, CDR2 FQNEAQ (reference sequence). CDR3 length equals 13 residues. The CDR3 coding sequence is TGTGCCAGCAGCGAGAAGGGGGAAGGAAAACTGTTTTTT. Its translation: CASSEKGEGKLFF.

This clone was counted a few times. The CDR3 sequence: CASSHAGTSSSGANVLTF. The CDR3 DNA reads as TGTGCCAGCAGCCACGCCGGGACATCAAGCTCTGGGGCCAACGTCCTGACTTTC. This chain links TRBV4-2 with TRBJ2-6, with a tentative D call TRBD1 (6 bases). Germline CDR1 reads LGHNA; CDR2 reads YNFKEQ. The ends were cut back, 3 bases at V and 0 bases at J, with 15 bases in the middle. This CDR3 comprises 18 residues.

Points on this clone: The same CDR3 also results from other DNA sequences found in this sample. This chain links TRBV19 with TRBJ2-1, with a tentative D call TRBD1 (5 bases). V was clipped by 3 bases and J by 0 bases, with 9 bases between them. The CDR3 covers 15 residues. Germline CDR1 reads LNHDA; CDR2 reads SQIVND (reference sequence). CDR3 nucleotide sequence: TGTGCCAGTAGTATCGACAGTTCCTCCTACAATGAGCAGTTCTTC. Residues: CASSIDSSSYNEQFF.

V and J are TRBV5-1 and TRBJ1-2; TRBD1 agrees at 8 bases. Per germline, CDR1 SGHRS and CDR2 YFSETQ. The CDR3 is 13 amino acids. The ends lost 5 bases at V and 3 bases at J; junction bases unmatched: 3. CDR3 in amino acids: CASRGQDHYGYTF. CDR3 bases: TGCGCCAGCAGGGGACAGGATCACTATGGCTACACCTTC.

J is TRBJ2-3 and V is TRBV5-1; 11 bases map to TRBD2. This CDR3 has 19 residues. With V trimmed by 0 bases and J by 1 base, 10 bases remained unmatched. Germline values: CDR1 SGHRS, CDR2 YFSETQ. The chain's CDR3 is CASSLAGSGGAPGTDTQYF. The CDR3 DNA sequence: TGCGCCAGCAGCTTGGCGGGTAGCGGGGGGGCTCCAGGCACAGATACGCAGTATTTT.

In the case of this clone: Other DNA sequences in the same sample also yield this CDR3. This chain connects TRBV7-3 to TRBJ2-3; 7 bases are a match to TRBD2. Trimming took 2 bases from V and 6 from J; bases not matched to a gene: 5. Per the germline V gene, CDR1 is SGHTA and CDR2 is FQGTGA. The length of the CDR3 is 14 residues. The CDR3 nucleotides are TGTGCCAGCAGCTTAGGCGGGGGTGCGGATACGCAGTATTTT. Its protein is CASSLGGGADTQYF.

The CDR3 region has the DNA TGTGCCAGCAGCTTAAATCCTAACACCGGGGAGCTGTTTTTT. Amino acid sequence: CASSLNPNTGELFF. The chain recombines TRBV11-3 with TRBJ2-2; no clear D. Germline lookup yields CDR1 SGHNT and CDR2 YENEEA. Trimming pared 2 bases from V and 2 bases from J, leaving 6 bases between. This CDR3 region has 14 residues.

The rearrangement uses TRBV11-2 and TRBJ2-7; 9 nucleotides align to TRBD1. Germline V gives CDR1 SGHAT, CDR2 FQNNGV. Trimming cost V 5 bases and J 1 base; bases outside gene matches: 9. The CDR3 contains 16 residues. The CDR3 here is CASSLLGTGWSYEQYV. In DNA form, the CDR3 reads TGTGCCAGCAGCCTTCTCGGGACAGGGTGGTCCTACGAGCAGTACGTC.

This chain connects TRBV27 to TRBJ1-1, with TRBD1 identical over 9 bases. The germline V gene encodes CDR1 MNHEY and CDR2 SMNVEV (reference sequence). This CDR3 region has 15 residues. The V segment lost 6 bases and the J segment 6 bases; nucleotides outside the gene matches: 11. CDR3 sequence: CASRLTGGIWSEAFF. CDR3 coding DNA: TGTGCCAGCAGACTTACAGGGGGCATCTGGTCTGAAGCTTTCTTT.